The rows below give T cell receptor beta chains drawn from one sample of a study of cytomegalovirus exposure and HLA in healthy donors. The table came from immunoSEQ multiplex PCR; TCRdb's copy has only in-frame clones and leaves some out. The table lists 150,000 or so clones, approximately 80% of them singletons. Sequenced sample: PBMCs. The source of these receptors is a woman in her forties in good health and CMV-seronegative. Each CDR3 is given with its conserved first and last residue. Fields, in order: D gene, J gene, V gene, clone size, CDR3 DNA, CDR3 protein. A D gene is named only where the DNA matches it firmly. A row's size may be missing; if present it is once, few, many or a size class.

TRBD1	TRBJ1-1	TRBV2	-	TGTGCCAGCGGAGTCACAGCCGGGACAGGTAACACTGAAGCTTTCTTT	CASGVTAGTGNTEAFF
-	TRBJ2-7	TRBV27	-	TGTGCCAGCAGTTTGGGGAGGGGGGGAGAGCAGTACTTC	CASSLGRGGEQYF
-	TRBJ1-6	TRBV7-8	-	TGTGCCAGCGGCTCGGGGAAGAATTCACCCCTCCACTTT	CASGSGKNSPLHF
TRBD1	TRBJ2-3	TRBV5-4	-	TGTGCCAGCAGCTTAATGACAGGGCGCCTCACAGATACGCAGTATTTT	CASSLMTGRLTDTQYF
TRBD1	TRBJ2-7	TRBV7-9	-	TGTGCCAGCAGCTTAGCAAGACAGGGCGAGCAGTACTTC	CASSLARQGEQYF
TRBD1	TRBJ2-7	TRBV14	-	TGTGCCAGCAGCCAAACTCCGGGACAGACTTACGAGCAGTACTTC	CASSQTPGQTYEQYF
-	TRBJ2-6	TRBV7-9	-	TGTGCCACCATTTATTTTGCGGGACAGATCCTCTATGAGGCCAACGGCCTGACTTTC	CATIYFAGQILYEANGLTF
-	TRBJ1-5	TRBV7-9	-	TGTGCCAGCAGCGTACAGGGTCGGGATCAGCCCCAGCATTTT	CASSVQGRDQPQHF
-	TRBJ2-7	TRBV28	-	TGTGCCAGCAGGCCCCCGGGACTCAAGGGGGAGCAGTACTTC	CASRPPGLKGEQYF
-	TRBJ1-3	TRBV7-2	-	TGTGCCAGCAGCCGAGACCATGGGGCGTCTGGAAACACCATATATTTT	CASSRDHGASGNTIYF
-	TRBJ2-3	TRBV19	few	TGTGCCAGTAAGGGCAGGGATGCAGATACGCAGTATTTT	CASKGRDADTQYF
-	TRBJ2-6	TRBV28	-	TGTGCCAGCAGTTTCGGGAGCTCTGGGGCCAACGGCCTGACTTTC	CASSFGSSGANGLTF
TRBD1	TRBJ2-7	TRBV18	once	TGTGCCAGCTCACCGTCAGGGCAGGGGGTTAGCGAGCAGTACTTC	CASSPSGQGVSEQYF
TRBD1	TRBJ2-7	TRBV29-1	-	TGCAGCATTGGACAGGGGGCCTACGAGCAGTACTTC	CSIGQGAYEQYF
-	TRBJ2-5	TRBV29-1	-	TGCAGCGTTGAAGATCTGGTAGTGAGAGAGACCCAGTACTTC	CSVEDLVVRETQYF
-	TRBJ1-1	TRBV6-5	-	TGTGCCAGCAGGGCCGGGGGATACACTGAAGCTTTCTTT	CASRAGGYTEAFF
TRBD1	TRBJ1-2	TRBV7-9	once	TGTGCCAGCAGCTCAACCGGGACAGGGGTCGCCTATGGCTACACCTTC	CASSSTGTGVAYGYTF
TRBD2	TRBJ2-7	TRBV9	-	TGTGCCAGCAGCCCCGAGTTGAGGGGGAGGCCTAGCGGGAGGCCTGGGACAGCCTACGAGCAGTACTTC	CASSPELRGRPSGRPGTAYEQYF
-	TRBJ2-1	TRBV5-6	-	TGTGCCAGCAGCTTGGGTCCAGAGCAGTTCTTC	CASSLGPEQFF
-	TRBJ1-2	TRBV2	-	TGTGCCAGCACTGGAGGGGCTACTCCTAACTATGGCTACACCTTC	CASTGGATPNYGYTF
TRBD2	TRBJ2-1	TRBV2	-	TGTGCCAGCAGTGAACAGGCTAGCGGCAACAATGAGCAGTTCTTC	CASSEQASGNNEQFF
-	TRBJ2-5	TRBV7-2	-	TGTGCCAGCAGCTTGTCGGAGACCCAGTACTTC	CASSLSETQYF
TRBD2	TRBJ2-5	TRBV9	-	TGTGCCAGCAGCGTAGGGCTAGCGGGGACGGAGACCCAGTACTTC	CASSVGLAGTETQYF
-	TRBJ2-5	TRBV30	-	TGTGCCTGGAAAGGGGTTGAGACCCAGTACTTC	CAWKGVETQYF
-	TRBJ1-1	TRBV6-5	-	TGTGCCAGCAGTTACCAGGGGCAGACTGAAGCTTTCTTT	CASSYQGQTEAFF
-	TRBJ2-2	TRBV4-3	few	TGCGCCAGCAGCCAAGATCTGGGAGGGGGCACCGGGGAGCTGTTTTTT	CASSQDLGGGTGELFF
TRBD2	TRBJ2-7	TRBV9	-	TGTGCCAGCAGCGTAGATAGCGGGAGCTCCTACGAGCAGTACTTC	CASSVDSGSSYEQYF
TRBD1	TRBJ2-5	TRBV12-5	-	TGTGCTAGTGGTTTGGTTTTGGGACAGGATCAAGAGACCCAGTACTTC	CASGLVLGQDQETQYF
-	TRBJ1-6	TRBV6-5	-	TGTGCCAGCAGTTATCGGGACGCGGGGAATTCACCCCTCCACTTT	CASSYRDAGNSPLHF
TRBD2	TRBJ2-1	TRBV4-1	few	TGCGCCAGCAGCCTTCGACTAGCGGGAGGGTTCGGGGATGAGCAGTTCTTC	CASSLRLAGGFGDEQFF
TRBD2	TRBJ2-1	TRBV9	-	TGTGCCAGCAGCGGAACGGGACTAGCGGGAAGCTCCTACAATGAGCAGTTCTTC	CASSGTGLAGSSYNEQFF
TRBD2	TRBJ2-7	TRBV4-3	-	TGCGCCAGCAGCCAAGGTAGCGGGAGAATCCACGAGCAGTACTTC	CASSQGSGRIHEQYF
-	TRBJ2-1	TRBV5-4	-	TGTGCCAGCAGTCGACAGGACAATGAGCAGTTCTTC	CASSRQDNEQFF
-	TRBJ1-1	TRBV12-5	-	TGTGCTAGTGGTTTGGTTAGACAGAACACTGAAGCTTTCTTT	CASGLVRQNTEAFF
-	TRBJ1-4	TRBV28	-	TGTGCCAGCACCACCAGCAGGGGTAATGAAAAACTGTTTTTT	CASTTSRGNEKLFF
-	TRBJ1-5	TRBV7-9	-	TGTGCCAGCAGCCAGGACAGTTATCAGCCCCAGCATTTT	CASSQDSYQPQHF
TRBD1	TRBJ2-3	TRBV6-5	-	TGTGCCAGCAGTTTTTACAGGGGGCAACACGATACGCAGTATTTT	CASSFYRGQHDTQYF
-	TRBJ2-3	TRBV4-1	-	TGCGCCAGCAGCCAAGTAAGATTCAAAGGGGCCCGGGTGTACACAGATACGCAGTATTTT	CASSQVRFKGARVYTDTQYF
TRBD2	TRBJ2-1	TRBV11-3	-	TGTGCCAGCAGCACGGGACTAGGGAACAATGAGCAGTTCTTC	CASSTGLGNNEQFF
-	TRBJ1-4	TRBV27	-	TGTGCCAGCAGTTTGGTAGGGGCTGGTGAAAAACTGTTTTTT	CASSLVGAGEKLFF
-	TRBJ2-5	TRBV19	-	TGTGCCAGTAGTATAGATCGTGACAGAAAAGAGACCCAGTACTTC	CASSIDRDRKETQYF
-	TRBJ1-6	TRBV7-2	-	TGTGCCAGCAGCACCCGCTCGGGGGGTAATTCACCCCTCCACTTT	CASSTRSGGNSPLHF